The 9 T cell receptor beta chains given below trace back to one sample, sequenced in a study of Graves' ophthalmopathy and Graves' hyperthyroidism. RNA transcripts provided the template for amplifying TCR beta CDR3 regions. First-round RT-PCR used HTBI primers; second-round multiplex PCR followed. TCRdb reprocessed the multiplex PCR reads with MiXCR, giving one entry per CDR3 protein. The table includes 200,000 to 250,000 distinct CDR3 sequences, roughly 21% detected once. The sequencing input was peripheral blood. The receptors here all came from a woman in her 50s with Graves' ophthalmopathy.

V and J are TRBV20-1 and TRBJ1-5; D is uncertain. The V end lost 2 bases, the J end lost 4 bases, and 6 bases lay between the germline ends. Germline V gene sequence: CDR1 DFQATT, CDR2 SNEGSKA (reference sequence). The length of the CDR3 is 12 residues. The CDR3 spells CSARPGNQPQHF. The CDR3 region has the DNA TGCAGTGCTAGACCCGGGAATCAGCCCCAGCATTTT.

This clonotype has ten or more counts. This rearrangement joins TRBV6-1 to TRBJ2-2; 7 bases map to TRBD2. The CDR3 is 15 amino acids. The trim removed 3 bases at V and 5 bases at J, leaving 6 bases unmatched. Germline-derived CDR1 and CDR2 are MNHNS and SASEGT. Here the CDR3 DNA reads TGTGCCAGCAGTGAGACGGGACTATCGACCGGGGAGCTGTTTTTT. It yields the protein CASSETGLSTGELFF.

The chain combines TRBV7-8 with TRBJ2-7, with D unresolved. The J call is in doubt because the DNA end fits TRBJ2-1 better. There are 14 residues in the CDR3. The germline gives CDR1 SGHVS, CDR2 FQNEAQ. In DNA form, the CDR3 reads TGTGCCAGCAGCTTAACTGCGATCTCCTACGAGCAGTTCTTC. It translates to CASSLTAISYEQFF.

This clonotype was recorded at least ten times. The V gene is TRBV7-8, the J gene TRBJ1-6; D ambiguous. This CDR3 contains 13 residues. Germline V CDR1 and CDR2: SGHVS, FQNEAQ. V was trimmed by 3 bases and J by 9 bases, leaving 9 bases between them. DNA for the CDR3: TGTGCCAGCAGCTTGTCTAGCTTTTCACCCCTCCACTTT. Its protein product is CASSLSSFSPLHF.

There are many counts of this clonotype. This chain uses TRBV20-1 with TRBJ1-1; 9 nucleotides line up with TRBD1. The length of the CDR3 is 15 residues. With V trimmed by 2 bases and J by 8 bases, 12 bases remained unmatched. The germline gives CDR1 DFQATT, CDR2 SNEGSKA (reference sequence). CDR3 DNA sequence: TGCAGTGCTAGACTGACGGACAGGGGCGCGTACGAAGCTTTCTTT. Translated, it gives CSARLTDRGAYEAFF.

The CDR3 here is CASSSRPSGRTGELFF. DNA of the CDR3: TGTGCCAGCAGCTCGCGTCCTAGCGGGAGGACCGGGGAGCTGTTTTTT. The V gene is TRBV11-2, the J gene TRBJ2-2; TRBD2 aligns across 11 bases. Germline V lookup: CDR1 SGHAT, CDR2 FQNNGV. The CDR3 length is 16 residues. The junction had 6 bases not matched to a gene; V was cut back by 4 bases and J by 5 bases.

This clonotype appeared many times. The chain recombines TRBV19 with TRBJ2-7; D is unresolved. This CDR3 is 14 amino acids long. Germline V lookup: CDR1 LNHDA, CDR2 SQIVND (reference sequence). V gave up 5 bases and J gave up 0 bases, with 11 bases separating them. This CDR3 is CASSSQSSSYEQYF. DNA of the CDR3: TGTGCCAGTAGTTCACAGTCTAGCTCCTACGAGCAGTACTTC.

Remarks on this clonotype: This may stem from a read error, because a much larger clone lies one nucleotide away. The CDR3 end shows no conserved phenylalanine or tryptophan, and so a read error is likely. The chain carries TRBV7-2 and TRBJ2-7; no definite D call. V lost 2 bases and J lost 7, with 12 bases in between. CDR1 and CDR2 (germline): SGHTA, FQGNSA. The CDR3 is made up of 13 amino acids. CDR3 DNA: TGTGCCAGCAGCTTATTTTCTAGGGTGGAGCAGTACCTC. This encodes CASSLFSRVEQYL.

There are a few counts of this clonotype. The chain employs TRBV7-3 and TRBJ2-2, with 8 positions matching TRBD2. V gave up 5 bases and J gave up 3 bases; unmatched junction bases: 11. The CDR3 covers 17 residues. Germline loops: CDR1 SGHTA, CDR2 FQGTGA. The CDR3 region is CASSPGGGGRDTGELFF. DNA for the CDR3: TGTGCCAGCAGCCCCGGGGGGGGAGGGCGAGACACCGGGGAGCTGTTTTTT.